This T cell receptor beta chain was profiled in a study of regulatory T cells. Findings and limits, study-wide: In CD3G-deficient patients, conventional CD4+ T cells were enriched for hydrophobic CDR3 residues at positions 6 and 7. Skewed V and J usage and few unique V-J pairs marked patient repertoires, most in Tregs.

Primers: 52 TRBV forward and 13 TRBJ reverse. TCRdb's table, derived via immunoSEQ multiplex PCR, lists solely in-frame clones and lacks some. The sample shows 30,000 to 40,000 clones, 75% to 90% of them seen only once. Note on this clone: Its specificity is not known.

Every patient with CD3G deficiency had evidence of autoimmunity. Patients aged 2 to 39 years had fewer naive and more memory CD4+ and CD8+ T cells. Regulatory (CD25-high CD127-low) and conventional (CD25-low CD127-high) CD4+ T cells were sorted separately. Trimming pared 4 bases from V and 0 bases from J, leaving 15 bases between. From germline, CDR1 is SGHRS and CDR2 YFSETQ. CDR3 size: 16 residues. V is TRBV5-1 and J is TRBJ2-3; D may be TRBD1 or TRBD2 (6 bases each). This clonotype originated in a person under 30 with CD3G deficiency. Sequences were obtained from conventional CD4+ T cells sorted from blood. The CDR3 DNA reads as TGCGCCAGCAGCGCCGGAGGGACAACTAGCACAGATACGCAGTATTTT. It translates to CASSAGGTTSTDTQYF. The whole variable domain, filled in from reference TRBV5-1 and TRBJ2-3, reads KAGVTQTPRYLIKTRGQQVTLSCSPISGHRSVSWYQQTPGQGLQFLFEYFSETQRNKGNFPGRFSGRQFSNSRSEMNVSTLELGDSALYLCASSAGGTTSTDTQYFGPGTRLTVL.